A selection of T cell receptor beta chains follows, all from one sample in a study of OX40 agonist ivuxolimab in advanced cancers. Libraries were prepared by immunoSEQ multiplex PCR; TCRdb keeps only in-frame clonotypes and omits some of them. The sample lists roughly 53,000 clones, roughly 83% occurring once. The material sequenced was CD4+ or CD8+ T cells sorted from blood, taken in a trial of the OX40 agonist ivuxolimab. The receptors were sampled from an adult with an advanced solid tumor such as melanoma, head and neck, liver or kidney cancer. The CDR3 runs from the conserved cysteine through the conserved F or W. The order of the fields is J gene, clone size, V gene, D gene, CDR3 protein, CDR3 DNA. D genes are given only for firm matches. Some rows have no size entry. The others give once, few or many, or a class for an expanded clone.

>TRBJ2-2|once|TRBV19|TRBD2
CASTRGRGLEPKTLFNTGELFF
TGTGCCAGCACACGGGGAAGGGGACTAGAACCAAAAACCCTCTTTAACACCGGGGAGCTGTTTTTT
>TRBJ1-1|once|TRBV19|-
CASRGRREGLSNTEAFF
TGTGCCAGTAGGGGGCGTCGGGAGGGGCTCTCGAACACTGAAGCTTTCTTT
>TRBJ2-5|-|TRBV28|-
CASSSEWSQETQYF
TGTGCCAGCAGTTCAGAGTGGTCGCAAGAGACCCAGTACTTC
>TRBJ2-1|-|TRBV29-1|TRBD2
CSVKSGAGVGEQFF
TGCAGCGTCAAAAGTGGGGCGGGAGTCGGGGAGCAGTTCTTC
>TRBJ1-1|-|TRBV7-2|-
CASSLYRGNTEAFF
TGTGCCAGCAGCTTATACCGGGGGAACACTGAAGCTTTCTTT
>TRBJ1-1|once|TRBV19|-
CASSILPDEDEAFF
TGTGCCAGTAGTATTTTACCCGATGAGGATGAAGCTTTCTTT
>TRBJ2-2|-|TRBV5-1|-
CASSLVRGNTGELFF
TGCGCCAGCAGCTTGGTTAGGGGGAACACCGGGGAGCTGTTTTTT
>TRBJ1-4|-|TRBV5-5|TRBD1
CASSVRPGQGSEKLFF
TGTGCCAGCAGTGTGAGACCGGGACAGGGATCTGAAAAACTGTTTTTT
>TRBJ2-1|few|TRBV27|TRBD2
CASSRPPSSGGLFGSEQFF
TGTGCCAGCAGTCGACCCCCTTCTAGCGGGGGCCTTTTCGGGAGTGAGCAGTTCTTC
>TRBJ1-2|once|TRBV18|TRBD1
CASSPSAGGLNSYGYTF
TGTGCCAGCTCACCAAGTGCAGGGGGCCTGAATAGCTATGGCTACACCTTC
>TRBJ2-7|-|TRBV19|-
CASSIGYAYEQYF
TGTGCCAGTAGTATAGGGTACGCCTACGAGCAGTACTTC
>TRBJ1-2|-|TRBV2|-
CASSELVGPYGYTF
TGTGCCAGCAGTGAATTGGTCGGCCCCTATGGCTACACCTTC
>TRBJ2-3|-|TRBV7-6|TRBD2
CASSGLAGGQDTQYF
TGTGCCAGCAGCGGACTAGCGGGGGGGCAAGATACGCAGTATTTT
>TRBJ2-7|once|TRBV19|TRBD1
CASSTGFSGQAAEQYF
TGTGCCAGTAGTACAGGTTTTTCAGGACAGGCCGCCGAGCAGTACTTC
>TRBJ1-2|-|TRBV5-5|TRBD1
CASSLGQGATYGYTF
TGTGCCAGCAGCTTGGGACAGGGGGCTACCTATGGCTACACCTTC
>TRBJ1-4|-|TRBV27|TRBD1
CASSSGQGGGKLFF
TGTGCCAGCAGTTCCGGACAGGGAGGAGGGAAACTGTTTTTT
>TRBJ1-1|-|TRBV4-3|-
CASSQDATDLATEAFF
TGCGCCAGCAGCCAAGATGCGACCGATCTGGCCACTGAAGCTTTCTTT
>TRBJ1-1|-|TRBV28|-
CASTFWANTEAFF
TGTGCCAGCACCTTCTGGGCGAACACTGAAGCTTTCTTT
>TRBJ2-3|many|TRBV6-1|-
CASSEEYSTDTQYF
TGTGCCAGCAGTGAAGAATACAGCACAGATACGCAGTATTTT
>TRBJ2-5|-|TRBV28|-
CASSPRGQETQYF
TGTGCCAGCAGCCCCCGGGGCCAAGAGACCCAGTACTTC
>TRBJ1-1|-|TRBV5-1|TRBD1
CASSLGLGQGATEAFF
TGCGCCAGCAGCTTGGGTCTTGGACAGGGGGCCACTGAAGCTTTCTTT
>TRBJ1-5|-|TRBV6-1|TRBD1
CASSESTGGYQPQHF
TGTGCCAGCAGTGAAAGTACAGGGGGTTATCAGCCCCAGCATTTT
>TRBJ2-6|once|TRBV5-1|-
CASSLGPGETGANVLTF
TGCGCCAGCAGCTTGGGGCCAGGGGAAACTGGGGCCAACGTCCTGACTTTC
>TRBJ1-6|-|TRBV13|-
CASSLGTRGPYNSPLHF
TGTGCCAGCAGCTTGGGGACGAGAGGACCCTATAATTCACCCCTCCACTTT
>TRBJ2-7|few|TRBV5-6|-
CASSFRYEQYF
TGTGCCAGCAGCTTCCGCTACGAGCAGTACTTC